Listed below are T cell receptor beta chains from one sample, sequenced in a study of T cell changes during pregnancy in multiple sclerosis. Measured with immunoSEQ multiplex PCR; TCRdb has only the in-frame clones, and not every one. The sample carries some 28,000 clones, approximately 88% recorded once. This specimen consisted of CD4+ T cells from peripheral blood mononuclear cells, obtained in the first trimester of pregnancy. Every receptor here comes from a female donor in good health, enrolled as a control in a pregnancy study. The CDR3 runs from the conserved cysteine through the conserved F or W. Fields, in order: D gene, J gene, clone size, V gene, CDR3 DNA, CDR3 protein. The D gene is left open where the match is weak. Expanded clones are given a class, and other clones once, few, many or no size at all.

D gene: .
J gene: TRBJ2-7
clone size: .
V gene: TRBV5-6
CDR3 DNA: TGTGCCAGCAGCTTGGGGACAATCTACGAGCAGTACTTC
CDR3 protein: CASSLGTIYEQYF

D gene: .
J gene: TRBJ2-1
clone size: few
V gene: TRBV5-4
CDR3 DNA: TGTGCCAGCAGCCGATCTCTGCTCAGTGGGGGGAATGAGCAGTTCTTC
CDR3 protein: CASSRSLLSGGNEQFF

D gene: TRBD2
J gene: TRBJ2-7
clone size: .
V gene: TRBV19
CDR3 DNA: TGTGCCAGTAGTGCGGGAGGGACAGCAACCTACGAGCAGTACTTC
CDR3 protein: CASSAGGTATYEQYF

D gene: TRBD2
J gene: TRBJ2-2
clone size: .
V gene: TRBV19
CDR3 DNA: TGTGCCAGTAGGGCCGAGAGGCTAGCGGGGGCAAACACCGGGGAGCTGTTTTTT
CDR3 protein: CASRAERLAGANTGELFF

D gene: TRBD1
J gene: TRBJ1-2
clone size: .
V gene: TRBV27
CDR3 DNA: TGTGCCAGCAGTTTATCGGACAGGGCCCGTGGCTACACCTTC
CDR3 protein: CASSLSDRARGYTF

D gene: TRBD2
J gene: TRBJ2-3
clone size: .
V gene: TRBV28
CDR3 DNA: TGTGCCAGCAGTAACGGAGGGACTAGCAGATACACAGATACGCAGTATTTT
CDR3 protein: CASSNGGTSRYTDTQYF

D gene: TRBD2
J gene: TRBJ2-3
clone size: once
V gene: TRBV9
CDR3 DNA: TGTGCCAGCAGCTCGGGGACTAGCGGGGGGCCGAGGGATACGCAGTATTTT
CDR3 protein: CASSSGTSGGPRDTQYF

D gene: .
J gene: TRBJ1-1
clone size: few
V gene: TRBV6-4
CDR3 DNA: TGTGCCAGCAGTGGCCGAACAGTCGGCTGTATGGCTTTCTTT
CDR3 protein: CASSGRTVGCMAFF

D gene: .
J gene: TRBJ2-1
clone size: .
V gene: TRBV5-1
CDR3 DNA: TGCGCCAGCAGCTTTACGGCAGGGATCAATGAGCAGTTCTTC
CDR3 protein: CASSFTAGINEQFF

D gene: TRBD1
J gene: TRBJ1-4
clone size: .
V gene: TRBV5-3
CDR3 DNA: TGTGCCAGAAGCTTGGACGGCAGGGGGCCACTTCATGAAAAACTGTTTTTT
CDR3 protein: CARSLDGRGPLHEKLFF

D gene: TRBD2
J gene: TRBJ2-3
clone size: .
V gene: TRBV7-9
CDR3 DNA: TGTGCCAGCAGCTTAGGATCGTTAGCGGGGGGTCGAAATACGCAGTATTTT
CDR3 protein: CASSLGSLAGGRNTQYF

D gene: .
J gene: TRBJ1-1
clone size: once
V gene: TRBV6-5
CDR3 DNA: TGTGCCAGCAGCCACCGGGGACAAAGGAACACTGAAGCTTTCTTT
CDR3 protein: CASSHRGQRNTEAFF

D gene: TRBD1
J gene: TRBJ2-1
clone size: .
V gene: TRBV19
CDR3 DNA: TGTGCCAGTAGTATAGGACAGGGGGGTAACAATGAGCAGTTCTTC
CDR3 protein: CASSIGQGGNNEQFF

D gene: TRBD1
J gene: TRBJ2-7
clone size: .
V gene: TRBV6-1
CDR3 DNA: TGTGCCAGCAGTGGACGACAGGGGGGGACCTACGAGCAGTACTTC
CDR3 protein: CASSGRQGGTYEQYF

D gene: .
J gene: TRBJ2-3
clone size: .
V gene: TRBV4-3
CDR3 DNA: TGCGCCAGCAGCCCCACTTTTAGCACCTTCTATCAAGATACGCAGTATTTT
CDR3 protein: CASSPTFSTFYQDTQYF

D gene: TRBD2
J gene: TRBJ2-1
clone size: .
V gene: TRBV5-1
CDR3 DNA: TGCGCCAGCAAGCGGGAGGGGAGCTCCTACAATGAGCAGTTCTTC
CDR3 protein: CASKREGSSYNEQFF

D gene: TRBD1
J gene: TRBJ1-3
clone size: .
V gene: TRBV6-4
CDR3 DNA: TGTGCCAGCAGTGACTCGTCCAGGGACAGGGGAAAGATCAGGGTAGGAAACACCATATATTTT
CDR3 protein: CASSDSSRDRGKIRVGNTIYF

D gene: TRBD2
J gene: TRBJ2-1
clone size: .
V gene: TRBV9
CDR3 DNA: TGTGCCAGCAGCGTAGAAGGACTAGCCTACAATGAGCAGTTCTTC
CDR3 protein: CASSVEGLAYNEQFF

D gene: .
J gene: TRBJ2-2
clone size: .
V gene: TRBV5-1
CDR3 DNA: TGCGCCAGTTCCCCCGGCGGTGGGTTGACCGGGGAGCTGTTTTTT
CDR3 protein: CASSPGGGLTGELFF

D gene: TRBD1
J gene: TRBJ1-2
clone size: .
V gene: TRBV2
CDR3 DNA: TGTGCCAGCAGTGTGGGACAGGGCATCCCCGGGTATGGCTACACCTTC
CDR3 protein: CASSVGQGIPGYGYTF

D gene: .
J gene: TRBJ1-1
clone size: .
V gene: TRBV11-3
CDR3 DNA: TGTGCCAGCAGCTCATCCGGCACTGAAGCTTTCTTT
CDR3 protein: CASSSSGTEAFF

D gene: TRBD2
J gene: TRBJ2-3
clone size: .
V gene: TRBV6-5
CDR3 DNA: TGTGCCAGCAGTAGACTAGCGGGGGGCCCAGATACGCAGTATTTT
CDR3 protein: CASSRLAGGPDTQYF

D gene: .
J gene: TRBJ2-1
clone size: .
V gene: TRBV5-6
CDR3 DNA: TGTGCCAGCAGCGCGGGACCCACGACCCACAATGAGCAGTTCTTC
CDR3 protein: CASSAGPTTHNEQFF

D gene: TRBD1
J gene: TRBJ2-1
clone size: .
V gene: TRBV6-4
CDR3 DNA: TGTGCCAGGACAGGGAGCTCCTACAATGAGCAGTTCTTC
CDR3 protein: CARTGSSYNEQFF

D gene: .
J gene: TRBJ2-1
clone size: .
V gene: TRBV9
CDR3 DNA: TGTGCCAGCAGCCCACGAGGGGGGGACTTGGGGGACAATGAGCAGTTCTTC
CDR3 protein: CASSPRGGDLGDNEQFF

D gene: .
J gene: TRBJ2-4
clone size: .
V gene: TRBV5-6
CDR3 DNA: TGTGCCAGCAGCCCCCGAGGGACATTCGAGTACTTC
CDR3 protein: CASSPRGTFEYF

D gene: .
J gene: TRBJ2-3
clone size: .
V gene: TRBV15
CDR3 DNA: TGTGCCACCAGCAGAGAACAGTACACAGATACGCAGTATTTT
CDR3 protein: CATSREQYTDTQYF

D gene: .
J gene: TRBJ2-5
clone size: .
V gene: TRBV25-1
CDR3 DNA: TGTGCCAGCAGTGTGGGCTCGTACCAAGAGACCCAGTACTTC
CDR3 protein: CASSVGSYQETQYF

D gene: TRBD1
J gene: TRBJ1-2
clone size: .
V gene: TRBV5-6
CDR3 DNA: TGTGCCAGCAGCTCCGGGACAGGGGACACTAACTATGGCTACACCTTC
CDR3 protein: CASSSGTGDTNYGYTF

D gene: TRBD2
J gene: TRBJ2-3
clone size: .
V gene: TRBV4-2
CDR3 DNA: TGTGCCAGCAGCCAAGCCCCCGGGAGGAGCACAGATACGCAGTATTTT
CDR3 protein: CASSQAPGRSTDTQYF

D gene: .
J gene: TRBJ1-5
clone size: .
V gene: TRBV27
CDR3 DNA: TGTGCCAGCAGTTTAGTCCAGGGCACTGGGCCCCAGCATTTT
CDR3 protein: CASSLVQGTGPQHF

D gene: .
J gene: TRBJ2-1
clone size: .
V gene: TRBV28
CDR3 DNA: TGTGCCAGCACCCTTAGCGGTCACAATGAGCAGTTCTTC
CDR3 protein: CASTLSGHNEQFF